This T cell receptor beta chain was sequenced in a study of response to subunit inactivated influenza vaccine. Study-level results: The authors suggested that few new T cells are recruited per seasonal influenza vaccination.

This clonotype was seen a few times. Antigen unknown. A single record per CDR3 protein comes from TCRdb applying MiXCR to the RT-PCR reads. Here the sample spans approximately 730,000 distinct CDR3 sequences, 11% to 15% being singletons. The ends lost 5 bases at V and 4 bases at J; junction bases unmatched: 9. The length of the CDR3 is 15 residues. From germline, CDR1 is MNHEY and CDR2 SMNVEV (reference sequence). The sequence was obtained from a man aged 50 or older who received an inactivated influenza vaccine. The chain employs TRBV27 and TRBJ1-2, with 8 bases matching TRBD1. The sequencing here drew on PBMCs from blood, taken around 14 days before vaccination. This CDR3 reads CASSRTGPQRYGYTF. In DNA, the CDR3 is TGTGCCAGCAGTAGGACAGGGCCCCAGCGCTATGGCTACACCTTC.